This TCR beta chain was identified in a study of blood T cell repertoires in COVID-19 (dated by TCRdb to 2018 to 2021). For context, the study as a whole: Collaborator samples came from the United States, Italy and Spain and covered acute and convalescent phases of COVID-19. The sample metadata nearly always contained a de-identified subject ID, COVID-19 status, age in years and sex. The material from the prospective study consisted of cDNA or gDNA derived from T cells, B-cell-depleted T cells, or PBMCs. Where HLA class I and class II types were available, the types were taken from metadata supplied by the sample provider, not from assay-based typing. The repertoires were released in a freely available public database meant as a resource for research on the immune response to SARS-CoV-2. Deeply sampled blood TCRbeta repertoires from subjects exposed to, actively infected with, or recovered from COVID-19 were included in the dataset. The samples were drawn from the first 160 participants of the ongoing ImmuneRACE study and from 1,200 or so subjects provided by 6 global collaborators. The paper's findings and limits, for the study overall: Clinical and demographic metadata were provided uncurated, with the amount varying by source and participant.

For this clone: Its antigen specificity is not known. Nothing much larger sits one base from this clone, and base qualities are not available.

TCRbeta CDR3 regions were amplified from genomic DNA using the immunoSEQ Assay, a bias-controlled multiplex PCR. The authors' analysis ran thus. Within the assay, amplification of reference gene primers was used to estimate how many nucleated cells each sample contained. To quantify the absolute abundance of each unique TCRbeta CDR3 rearrangement, sequence reads were collapsed and filtered. For each sample, productive Simpson clonality was calculated as the square root of Simpson's diversity index over productive rearrangements. TCRdb holds this immuneACCESS table with in-frame rearrangements only. Some clones are missing; in checked studies, unresolved V genes explain under half, and the rest has no known cause. The DNA was the basis for D and trimming; V, J and clone size are from that table. This sample is represented by about 140,000 clones; approximately 90% of them were singletons. 8% to 13% of the sample belongs to the ten largest clones.

CDR1 and CDR2 are drawn from the germline V gene (reference sequence): MNHNY, SVGAGI. Its CDR3 holds 12 amino acids, cysteine through phenylalanine. Only the CDR3 portion is preserved as DNA: 36 bases, with reading frame beginning at the first base. The V end loses 6 bases and the J end loses 4 bases, and a stretch of 9 bases separates them. Whole blood was collected in K2EDTA tubes by collaborating institutions according to the institutions' own protocols. Collaborator samples were shipped for TCRbeta analysis as frozen whole blood, isolated PBMCs, or DNA extracted from either sample type. This TCR was sampled from a woman older than 75 with acute or convalescent COVID-19. In this chain, TRBV6-6 is recombined with TRBJ1-2; the D gene is perhaps TRBD1, from 6 matching bases. What was sequenced was peripheral blood. The CDR3 corresponds to CASRQGLYGYTF. The DNA sequence is given as TGTGCCAGCAGACAGGGTCTCTATGGCTACACCTTC.